This record covers a single T cell receptor beta chain. Sequencing was performed with immunoSEQ multiplex PCR; in TCRdb, only in-frame clones are kept and a portion is missing. The profile shows about 140,000 clones, around 83% of them singletons. This entry belongs to a study of blood T cell repertoires in COVID-19. Overall study context: Acute and convalescent COVID-19 specimens originated in the United States, Italy and Spain.

V was trimmed by 5 bases and J by 7 bases, leaving 21 bases between them. Germline CDR1 is SEHNR and CDR2 is FQNEAQ (reference sequence). The CDR3 spans 16 residues. The sample was peripheral blood. V gene TRBV7-9 combines with J gene TRBJ2-1; the D gene is possibly TRBD2 (5 bases). This receptor was identified in an older woman with acute or convalescent COVID-19. The CDR3 region has the DNA TGTGCCAGCAGCGGGAGACCGACGCGCATGGGGAATGAGCAGTTCTTC. Translation gives CASSGRPTRMGNEQFF.